This entry features one T cell receptor beta chain sequence. The antigen is undetermined. The data were taken from a study of T cells in Graves' hyperthyroidism and ophthalmopathy. Diagnosing involved the use of clinical symptoms, serum thyroxine and TRAb, thyroid ultrasound and orbital computed tomography. V was pared by 6 bases and J by 5 bases, with 19 bases between. The CDR3 runs 15 residues. CDR1 and CDR2 (germline): MGHDK, SYGVNS. General observations from the study: Ophthalmopathy cases were set apart from stable hyperthyroidism by a 13 V-J model. With a median lead of approximately six months before onset, the model predicted ophthalmopathy. Blood held most thyroid clonotypes expanded above 0.001 frequency.

RNA transcripts served as the template for amplifying TCR beta CDR3 regions. Carried out on the TCR CDR3, a first-round RT-PCR used the HTBI primer set. TCRdb reprocessed the multiplex PCR reads via MiXCR and lists one record per CDR3 protein. The sample lists over 650,000 distinct CDR3 sequences, nearly 45% occurring once. The material sequenced was peripheral blood or thyroid tissue (not recorded which). The chain combines TRBV25-1 with TRBJ1-2, with D possibly TRBD1 on 5 matching bases. The clonotype comes from an adult man with Graves' disease, either hyperthyroidism or ophthalmopathy (not recorded which). CDR3 DNA: TGTGCCAGCAGCCGCCTCGGACAAAAGGATTATGGCTACACCTTC. Amino acids: CASSRLGQKDYGYTF.